A selection of T cell receptor beta chains follows, all from one sample in a study of tumor and adjacent non-tumor tissue in lung cancer. TCRdb redid the calling of the multiplex PCR reads with MiXCR, one entry per CDR3 protein. The repertoire holds some 100,000 distinct CDR3 sequences, with about 61% as singletons. The sample comprised distant non-tumor lung tissue. The receptors were gathered from a man in his fifties or sixties with non-small cell lung cancer. The conserved cysteine and the conserved F or W are not part of the CDR3 here. Each record gives: J gene, V gene, CDR3 protein.

>TRBJ2-7|TRBV2
ASSGDRANPYEQY
>TRBJ1-1|TRBV20-1
SAFRAENTEAF
>TRBJ2-3|TRBV20-1
SAPNVDTQY
>TRBJ2-1|TRBV2
ASRSRTSGSDEQL
>TRBJ1-6|TRBV15
ATSRDTNTGTGSSPLH
>TRBJ2-1|TRBV6-1
TSSDTRTGERF
>TRBJ2-3|TRBV29-1
SVGDGTDAQY
>TRBJ2-1|TRBV29-1
IVEGKHSSYHEQF
>TRBJ2-3|TRBV5-4
ASSLSGSTDTQY
>TRBJ2-2|TRBV6-2/TRBV6-3
ASSPSVHTGELF
>TRBJ2-3|TRBV11-3
ASSRLTRDTDTQY
>TRBJ1-1|TRBV5-1
ASSSQLRATEAF
>TRBJ2-2|TRBV2
ANSEVGLRTGLAGEPF
>TRBJ2-2|TRBV5-1
ASSYPGVGAWELF